This T cell receptor (beta chain) originates from a study of T and B cells in COVID-19 patients. The wider study: The recovered cohort's median age was 34 years, versus about 63 years in active infection. Study-wide results and caveats: No sequencing was yet done of CD4+, regulatory or CD8+ subsets, or of SARS-CoV-2-responsive or tetramer+ sorted cells. Active COVID-19 showed highly clonal TRB repertoires; recovery showed diversity and richness above healthy donors.

Blood genomic DNA input for TRB amplification was about 220-500 ng. From germline, CDR1 is DFQATT and CDR2 SNEGSKA (reference sequence). V was pared by 3 bases and J by 7 bases, with 13 bases between. This CDR3 has 14 amino acids. TRB rearrangements were amplified by multiplex PCR with BIOMED2 TRB-A/B primers. TCRdb itself ran the multiplex PCR reads through MiXCR, one entry per CDR3 protein. The sample shows around 5,000 distinct CDR3 sequences, less than 30% of them seen only once. Turning to this clonotype: No antigen is known for it.

The gene calls are TRBV20-1 and TRBJ1-6; tentatively, D is TRBD1 (5 bases). The sequenced sample was blood. The receptor was derived from a human donor with active COVID-19. CDR3: CSASRRDENSPLHF. CDR3 nucleotides: TGCAGTGCTAGTAGGAGGGACGAAAATTCACCCCTCCACTTT.